The rows below give T cell receptor beta chains drawn from one sample of a study of blood T cell repertoires in COVID-19. This table comes from immunoSEQ multiplex PCR, and its TCRdb copy is limited to in-frame clones, with some not included. The table lists under 95,000 clones, 70% to 75% of them singletons, with 5.7% in the top ten. The sequenced material came from peripheral blood. The receptors here all came from a man aged 45-60 years with active or convalescent COVID-19. CDR3s leave out the opening cysteine and the closing phenylalanine or tryptophan. Rows may omit the clone size; those that give it use once, few, many or a size class.

>TRBJ1-4|TRBV7-9|-
ASSLGIVNEKLF
>TRBJ2-3|TRBV2|few
ASSPTSGGNTDTQY
>TRBJ2-3|TRBV9|-
ASSNGGSTDTQY
>TRBJ2-1|TRBV6-1|-
ASSEENGGFYNEQF
>TRBJ1-2|TRBV7-2|-
ASSFYLGGDYGYT
>TRBJ2-1|TRBV5-6|-
ASSLESDEQF
>TRBJ2-7|TRBV6-6|-
ASSPRGNGGYEQY
>TRBJ2-7|TRBV18|-
ASSPPAATYEQY
>TRBJ2-5|TRBV7-9|-
ASSFGRRRQETQY
>TRBJ1-2|TRBV15|-
ATSRAGQGYGYT
>TRBJ2-3|TRBV25-1|-
ASTGTDTQY
>TRBJ2-7|TRBV19|once
ASSIFGGTVTYEQY
>TRBJ2-1|TRBV12-3/TRBV12-4|-
ASSPTRNEQF
>TRBJ2-7|TRBV4-1|-
ASSQFPGQALRSSYEQY
>TRBJ2-3|TRBV6-2/TRBV6-3|-
ASSPPTSSDTQY
>TRBJ1-1|TRBV30|-
AWSVWGPTGNTEAF
>TRBJ2-5|TRBV7-9|-
ASRTSGGAETQY
>TRBJ2-1|TRBV5-4|-
ASSWDRRHNEQF
>TRBJ1-2|TRBV18|-
ASSPQGKGYT
>TRBJ1-1|TRBV2|-
ASRGDRAREAF
>TRBJ1-1|TRBV11-2|once
ASSFSTGVGTEAF
>TRBJ2-7|TRBV10-1|many
ASSETSYEQY
>TRBJ1-4|TRBV3-1/TRBV3-2|-
ASSQDSPGTATNEKLF
>TRBJ1-6|TRBV16|few
ASSLLQSPLH
>TRBJ1-4|TRBV11-2|-
ASSPNPGGREKLF
>TRBJ1-2|TRBV7-9|once
ASSLVSRDGGYT
>TRBJ2-3|TRBV5-1|once
ASSAAGGGTTDTQY
>TRBJ1-1|TRBV3-1/TRBV3-2|-
ASSPGWQNTEAF
>TRBJ2-5|TRBV29-1|-
SVEDQAGPRETQY
>TRBJ2-1|TRBV4-1|-
ASSQEPPLAGGPYNEQF
>TRBJ1-2|TRBV19|-
ASRTGTEYT
>TRBJ1-4|TRBV19|-
ASRRDRGTEKLF
>TRBJ2-3|TRBV19|-
ASSIGTSGGTDTQY
>TRBJ2-2|TRBV3-1/TRBV3-2|-
ASSQGARRTGELF
>TRBJ2-5|TRBV3-1/TRBV3-2|-
ASSHEGDRGPQETQY
>TRBJ2-1|TRBV5-1|-
ASSLAPGSSYNEQF
>TRBJ2-3|TRBV10-2|-
ASVQGNTDTQY
>TRBJ1-1|TRBV19|few
ASSIGGGALFTEAF
>TRBJ1-4|TRBV5-4|many
ASSLDPGRGNEKLF
>TRBJ1-5|TRBV7-2|-
ASSPGERQPQH
>TRBJ2-1|TRBV27|-
ASSTGGREQF
>TRBJ2-5|TRBV7-2|-
ASSRDRTGETQY
>TRBJ1-1|TRBV5-8|-
ASSARGTEAF
>TRBJ2-7|TRBV2|-
ASRLAGSYEQY
>TRBJ1-5|TRBV30|-
AWSGSGYNQPQH
>TRBJ2-3|TRBV20-1|-
SARRSDTQY
>TRBJ1-4|TRBV5-4|-
ASSPFRGGGEKLF
>TRBJ1-5|TRBV2|-
ASSEARGGNQPQH
>TRBJ2-1|TRBV29-1|-
SVDVGLTYGREQF
>TRBJ2-3|TRBV20-1|once
SARHSDTQY
>TRBJ2-1|TRBV5-6|-
ASSPGLAGSLYNEQF
>TRBJ2-3|TRBV5-1|once
ASSPGHRISTDTQY
>TRBJ2-5|TRBV6-5|-
ASSSTSGGRGTQY